This T cell receptor beta chain originates from a study of T cells in Graves' hyperthyroidism and ophthalmopathy. Ophthalmopathy cases met thresholds of Clinical Activity Score at least 3, NOSPECS grade at least 4 and duration under 3 months. Each diagnosis drew on symptoms, thyroxine, TRAb, thyroid ultrasound and orbital computed tomography findings. There were TCR beta CDR3 regions amplified from RNA transcripts. A first-round RT-PCR of the TCR CDR3 used the HTBI primer set. TCRdb passed the multiplex PCR reads through MiXCR, listing each CDR3 protein once. The table has 330,000 or so distinct CDR3 sequences, roughly 19% seen once. Study outcomes and limitations: Model predictions of ophthalmopathy came a median roughly 6.7 months before onset. In the blood, most expanded thyroid clonotypes above 0.001 appeared as well.

In the case of this clonotype: Its antigen is unknown.

The source of this sequence is a man over 45 with Graves' ophthalmopathy. Sequencing was performed on blood.

CDR3 sequence (DNA): TGTGCCATCAGTGAAGGTGGGCAGGGGGCTGTTGAGACCCAGTACTTC. Its translation is CAISEGGQGAVETQYF. V and J are TRBV10-3 and TRBJ2-5, with 8 bases lining up with TRBD1. This CDR3 is 16 amino acids long. V lost 3 bases to trimming and J lost 5 bases; unmatched junction nucleotides: 11. Per the germline V gene, CDR1 is ENHRY and CDR2 is SYGVKD.